The clone carrying this TCR beta chain was found a few times. Its specificity is not known. This record comes from a study of OX40 agonist ivuxolimab in advanced cancers. Regarding the study as a whole: Certain nonresponding patients likewise had low normalized T-cell clonal expansion.

Produced via immunoSEQ multiplex PCR; TCRdb's table is partial and in-frame only. Of about 73,000 clones in the sample, around 90% are singletons; the top ten hold about 0.51%. The CDR3 has 14 residues. Germline lookup yields CDR1 MDHEN and CDR2 SYDVKM. V was clipped by 4 bases and J by 6 bases, with 13 bases between them. This chain links TRBV28 with TRBJ2-4; D unclear. The sample in question was CD4+ or CD8+ T cells sorted from blood, obtained in a trial of the OX40 agonist ivuxolimab. The receptor was isolated from an adult with an advanced solid tumor such as melanoma, head and neck, liver or kidney cancer. The CDR3 DNA reads TGTGCCAGCAGTTCGAGGTTTCTAATAAACATTCAGTACTTC. Translating it yields CASSSRFLINIQYF.